Given below is one T cell receptor beta chain in context. Its antigen is still unknown. The sample holds no much larger clone one base away, and base qualities are not on file. The data belong to a study of T cell changes during pregnancy in multiple sclerosis (dated by TCRdb to between 2017 and 2020). Regarding the complete study: The study looked at changes in the T cell repertoire across pregnancy in women with multiple sclerosis.

Per the germline V gene, SGHTA is the CDR1 and FQGNSA is the CDR2. Unmatched junction bases come to 16, with V trimmed by 6 bases and J by 7 bases. Measured from the cysteine to the phenylalanine, the CDR3 is 17 residues long. Only CDR3 DNA is held: 51 bases, read in frame from base 1. Receptors were amplified or captured by the immunoSEQ multiplex PCR assay. TCRdb took over this immuneACCESS table, retaining in-frame rearrangements with V and J assigned. Such tables are incomplete; in checked studies, under half of the missing clones stem from an unresolved V gene, and the remainder is unexplained. The sample table holds fewer than 65,000 clones, of which about 93% were seen once. Clones ranked in the top ten supply 0.39% of the sample.

This TCR came from a female donor with multiple sclerosis, enrolled in a pregnancy study. The V and J genes are TRBV7-2 and TRBJ2-2; 8 junctional bases match TRBD2. The material sequenced was CD4+ T cells from peripheral blood mononuclear cells, taken after pregnancy. This receptor carries the CDR3 CASRSRLAPAGDGELFF. The DNA sequence is TGTGCCAGCAGGTCTCGACTAGCGCCCGCCGGGGACGGGGAGCTGTTTTTT.